This T cell receptor (beta chain) derives from a study of blood T cells in healthy people across ages. Broader study findings: Across the age range, TCR beta diversity per million T cells fell in a roughly linear way. Possibly, changes in expanded clonotypes were confounded because donor CMV status was unknown.

With a J-beta primer mix and a sample-barcoded 5' primer, a second PCR ran about 7 to 12 cycles. TCRdb reprocessed the 5' RACE reads via MiXCR and lists one record per CDR3 protein. There are some 1,500,000 distinct CDR3 sequences in the sample; roughly two fifths occur only once, and around 4% lies in the top ten. A word on this clonotype: Its specificity is not known.

Every donor gave around 10 milliliters of peripheral blood. Total RNA, at least 5.5 micrograms per sample, came from PBMCs. Germline V CDR1 and CDR2: MGHRA, YSYEKL. CDR3 length: 14 residues. V gave up 4 bases and J gave up 4 bases, with 13 bases separating them. The clonotype originates from a woman between 18 and 29 years old in good health. V gene TRBV4-1 combines with J gene TRBJ1-2, with D perhaps TRBD1 (6 bases). The sample comprised blood. CDR3 DNA: TGCGCCAGCAGCCCACTCGGGGGCGGCTATGGCTACACCTTC. Residues: CASSPLGGGYGYTF.